Listed below are T cell receptor beta chains from one sample, sequenced in a study of synovial regulatory T cells in juvenile arthritis. Sequencing used immunoSEQ multiplex PCR; TCRdb keeps in-frame clones, though not all of them. The table for this sample gives 7,500 to 10,000 clones. Sequencing used Treg cells from blood. The receptors here all came from a donor younger than 35 with juvenile idiopathic arthritis. The CDR3 runs from the conserved cysteine through the conserved F or W.

V: TRBV19; J: TRBJ2-6; CDR3: CASSIQGISNVLTF
V: TRBV14; J: TRBJ1-1; CDR3: CASRRSGQGLNTEAFF
V: TRBV5-1; J: TRBJ2-7; CDR3: CASSGTGSYEQYF
V: TRBV4-2; J: TRBJ1-3; CDR3: CASSQVQGNSGNTIYF
V: TRBV10-3; J: TRBJ2-2; CDR3: CASRGSNTGELFF
V: TRBV14; J: TRBJ2-7; CDR3: CASSLRSSSGTSGRHEQYF
V: TRBV9; J: TRBJ1-3; CDR3: CASSVSVGTPNTIYF
V: TRBV14; J: TRBJ1-1; CDR3: CASSQDLSLNMNTEAFF
V: TRBV5-6; J: TRBJ1-2; CDR3: CASSVGRQGNYGYTF
V: TRBV28; J: TRBJ2-7; CDR3: CASSLLYYEQYF
V: TRBV7-9; J: TRBJ1-3; CDR3: CASSPQVNTIYF
V: TRBV4-1; J: TRBJ1-5; CDR3: CASSQDRDRDQPQHF
V: TRBV28; J: TRBJ2-3; CDR3: CASGTDTQYF
V: TRBV7-9; J: TRBJ1-2; CDR3: CASSSGAVGYTF
V: TRBV11-2; J: TRBJ1-3; CDR3: CASSLGQGRNTIYF
V: TRBV5-5; J: TRBJ2-7; CDR3: CASIGRGLNEQYF
V: TRBV5-1; J: TRBJ2-2; CDR3: CASTYSVRVNTGELFF
V: TRBV5-6; J: TRBJ2-2; CDR3: CASSLLRGEVNTGELFF
V: TRBV27; J: TRBJ2-7; CDR3: CASRPSGLYEQYF
V: TRBV2; J: TRBJ2-7; CDR3: CATTPGGGIYEQYF
V: TRBV2; J: TRBJ1-3; CDR3: CASTLFSGNTIYF
V: TRBV2; J: TRBJ1-1; CDR3: CASYSRRLEAFF
V: TRBV10-2; J: TRBJ2-7; CDR3: CASSPLAHSYEQYF
V: TRBV29-1; J: TRBJ1-1; CDR3: CSAHGQEAFF
V: TRBV4-3; J: TRBJ2-7; CDR3: CASSQAPGTYEQYF
V: TRBV5-6; J: TRBJ2-2; CDR3: CASSPLATGELFF
V: TRBV10-3; J: TRBJ2-3; CDR3: CAISEGLAGDGADTQYF
V: TRBV5-1; J: TRBJ1-2; CDR3: CASSLVRADGYTF
V: TRBV7-9; J: TRBJ1-2; CDR3: CASSYGGTYGYTF
V: TRBV7-8; J: TRBJ2-2; CDR3: CASSQNTVPGELFF
V: TRBV4-1; J: TRBJ1-3; CDR3: CASSRDPNGNTIYF
V: TRBV4-3; J: TRBJ2-7; CDR3: CASSLRTGPYEQYF